Each of the 32 T cell receptor beta chains below was sequenced from the same sample in a study of cytomegalovirus exposure and HLA in healthy donors. The PCR contained 60 Vbeta and 13 Jbeta primers. Libraries were prepared by immunoSEQ multiplex PCR; TCRdb keeps only in-frame clonotypes and omits some of them. The table includes roughly 300,000 clones, more than 80% detected once. Sample: PBMCs. The source is a man in his forties in good health and CMV-seropositive.

The rearrangement joins TRBV6-5 to TRBJ2-7; TRBD2 agrees at 7 bases. With 2 bases clipped from V and 6 bases from J, the junction kept 13 bases outside the gene matches. This CDR3 has 16 amino acids. The germline V gene encodes CDR1 MNHEY and CDR2 SVGAGI. CDR3 DNA: TGTGCCAGCAGTTACCCCCCTAGCGGACTTCGGAGCGAGCAGTACTTC. This gives the protein CASSYPPSGLRSEQYF.

V gene TRBV7-8 combines with J gene TRBJ2-7; 10 nucleotides line up with TRBD2. The CDR3 is 14 amino acids. With V trimmed by 5 bases and J by 4 bases, 5 bases remained unmatched. Looked up from germline, CDR1 is SGHVS and CDR2 is FQNEAQ. The CDR3, as DNA: TGTGCCAGCAGCCGAGCGGGAGGGCGGTACGAGCAGTACTTC. This gives the protein CASSRAGGRYEQYF.

This clone was found once. The J gene is TRBJ2-3, the V gene TRBV29-1; D is perhaps TRBD2 (5 bases). V was shortened by 6 bases and J by 0 bases, with 7 bases between the two germline ends. The CDR3 is 12 residues long. Germline V gene sequence: CDR1 SQVTM, CDR2 ANQGSEA. The CDR3 region is CSVGRSTDTQYF. The CDR3 coding sequence is TGCAGCGTGGGGAGAAGCACAGATACGCAGTATTTT.

The rearrangement links TRBV27 to TRBJ2-7, with 8 bases fitting TRBD2. Germline CDR1 reads MNHEY; CDR2 reads SMNVEV (reference sequence). J lost 5 bases, V lost 5 bases, and 8 bases had no gene match. This CDR3 region has 14 residues. The CDR3 loop is CASSVSGDLNEQYF. Written as DNA, the CDR3 is TGTGCCAGCAGTGTTAGCGGGGACTTGAACGAGCAGTACTTC.

In nucleotides, the CDR3 is TGTGCCAGCAGTAAGGGACAGGGTTTCTACAATGAGCAGTTCTTC. Its translation is CASSKGQGFYNEQFF. The rearrangement joins TRBV6-5 to TRBJ2-1; TRBD1 aligns across 9 bases. J was trimmed by 3 bases and V by 5 bases; bases with no gene match: 5. CDR1 and CDR2 (germline): MNHEY, SVGAGI. The CDR3 is made up of 15 amino acids.

The J gene is TRBJ2-3, the V gene TRBV7-3, with 10 bases lining up with TRBD2. With V trimmed by 4 bases and J by 0 bases, 4 bases remained unmatched. The CDR3 runs 16 residues. Germline CDR1 reads SGHTA; CDR2 reads FQGTGA. The CDR3 DNA reads TGTGCCAGCAGCTCCCTAGCGGGAGCTAGCACAGATACGCAGTATTTT. Translated: CASSSLAGASTDTQYF.

The chain employs TRBV28 and TRBJ1-5, with 8 bases that match TRBD1. Germline values: CDR1 MDHEN, CDR2 SYDVKM. With V trimmed by 5 bases and J by 0 bases, 6 bases remained unmatched. The CDR3 totals 16 residues. Here the CDR3 reads CASSARTGSSNQPQHF. CDR3 nucleotides: TGTGCCAGCAGTGCCCGGACAGGGTCTAGCAATCAGCCCCAGCATTTT.

The chain has TRBV27 and TRBJ2-6; 10 nucleotides line up with TRBD2. In germline, CDR1 is MNHEY, CDR2 SMNVEV (reference sequence). This CDR3 is built from 20 residues. V was clipped by 0 bases and J by 5 bases; unmatched bases: 13. The CDR3 DNA follows: TGTGCCAGCAGTTTATCGCCCCTAGCGGGAGCCCCGCCTAGGGCCAACGTCCTGACTTTC. Translation gives CASSLSPLAGAPPRANVLTF.

This chain links TRBV2 with TRBJ2-7; TRBD2 aligns across 7 bases. Germline CDR1 and CDR2: SNHLY and FYNNEI. The CDR3 consists of 16 residues. V lost 1 base, J lost 3 bases, and 9 bases stayed unmatched. CDR3 nucleotide sequence: TGTGCCAGCAGTGAAGGGTCGGCTAGCGGAGTCTACGAGCAGTACTTC. Translating it yields CASSEGSASGVYEQYF. The entire variable domain, with the rest obtained from reference TRBV2 and TRBJ2-7, is as follows: EPEVTQTPSHQVTQMGQEVILRCVPISNHLYFYWYRQILGQKVEFLVSFYNNEISEKSEIFDDQFSVERPDGSNFTLKIRSTKLEDSAMYFCASSEGSASGVYEQYFGPGTRLTVT.

The gene calls are TRBV5-1 and TRBJ2-1; D is uncertain. This CDR3 is 14 amino acids long. V gave up 2 bases and J gave up 5 bases, with 11 bases separating them. Germline values: CDR1 SGHRS, CDR2 YFSETQ. The CDR3: CASSFGGLHNEQFF. CDR3 nucleotides: TGCGCCAGCAGCTTTGGCGGATTACACAATGAGCAGTTCTTC.

CDR3 coding DNA: TGTGCCACCAGCAGAGAAGGAGGGACTGGAACAGATACGCAGTATTTT. This encodes CATSREGGTGTDTQYF. The chain joins TRBV15 to TRBJ2-3, with D possibly matching TRBD2 (6 bases). CDR1 and CDR2 (germline): LNHNV, YYDKDF (reference sequence). V was cut by 0 bases and J by 3 bases, with 13 bases left in between. The CDR3 length is 16 residues. Combining the CDR3 with reference TRBV15 and TRBJ2-3 gives the whole variable domain DAMVIQNPRYQVTQFGKPVTLSCSQTLNHNVMYWYQQKSSQAPKLLFHYYDKDFNNEADTPDNFQSRRPNTSFCFLDIRSPGLGDTAMYLCATSREGGTGTDTQYFGPGTRLTVL.

The table lists this clone with a few counts. This chain uses TRBV5-5 with TRBJ2-3; TRBD2 matches 11 bases. Germline V gene lookup returns CDR1 SGHKS and CDR2 YYEKEE (reference sequence). The junction had 4 bases not matched to a gene; V was cut back by 0 bases and J by 4 bases. The CDR3 consists of 16 residues. The CDR3 loop reads CASSLVLSGRADTQYF. CDR3 DNA: TGTGCCAGCAGCTTGGTGCTTAGCGGGAGGGCAGATACGCAGTATTTT.

The rearrangement uses TRBV29-1 and TRBJ2-2; D gene ambiguous. Per the germline V gene, CDR1 is SQVTM and CDR2 is ANQGSEA. CDR3 length: 19 amino acids. Trimming removed 7 bases at V and 2 bases at J, with 29 bases between. The CDR3 DNA sequence: TGCAGCGCCCTACCCGTGGCAGGAAGAATACCAGGAAACACCGGGGAGCTGTTTTTT. It specifies CSALPVAGRIPGNTGELFF.

This clone was detected a few times. The chain carries TRBV2 and TRBJ2-1, with a weak D call TRBD2 (5 bases). This CDR3 has 14 residues. V was shortened by 6 bases and J by 2 bases, with 11 bases between the two germline ends. The germline gives CDR1 SNHLY, CDR2 FYNNEI. The DNA of the CDR3 is TGTGCCAGCAGGTCTAGCTCCCCCTACAATGAGCAGTTCTTC. This translates into CASRSSSPYNEQFF.

V is TRBV19 and J is TRBJ1-4; no reliable D call. Looked up from germline, CDR1 is LNHDA and CDR2 is SQIVND (reference sequence). This CDR3 has 17 residues. V was trimmed by 9 bases and J by 0 bases, leaving 20 bases between them. This CDR3 reads CASAPHITEPTNEKLFF. The CDR3 DNA sequence: TGTGCCAGCGCACCCCACATAACAGAACCAACTAATGAAAAACTGTTTTTT.

The chain uses TRBV4-2 and TRBJ1-1, with D possibly TRBD1 on 5 matching bases. Germline CDR1 and CDR2: LGHNA and YNFKEQ. V was trimmed by 5 bases and J by 0 bases, leaving 10 bases between them. This CDR3 contains 14 residues. CDR3 in amino acids: CASSVQAVNTEAFF. Here the CDR3 DNA reads TGTGCCAGCAGCGTACAGGCGGTGAACACTGAAGCTTTCTTT.

V usage is TRBV29-1 and J usage is TRBJ2-5; D unresolved. Trimming stripped 0 bases from V and 0 bases from J, with 8 bases between. The CDR3 is 14 residues long. The germline gives CDR1 SQVTM, CDR2 ANQGSEA. The CDR3 sequence is CSVEDRVYQETQYF. In DNA form, the CDR3 reads TGCAGCGTTGAAGATCGGGTGTACCAAGAGACCCAGTACTTC.

V gene TRBV30 combines with J gene TRBJ2-2, with 8 bases that match TRBD2. V shed 7 bases and J 4 bases; nucleotides not matched to a gene: 8. Germline V gene lookup returns CDR1 GTSNPN and CDR2 SVGIG (reference sequence). The CDR3 consists of 14 residues. CDR3 loop: CASQRELSTGELFF. The CDR3 DNA reads TGTGCCTCGCAGCGGGAGTTGAGCACCGGGGAGCTGTTTTTT.

V is TRBV7-8 and J is TRBJ2-7; 7 bases map to TRBD1. The CDR3 length is 17 residues. The V segment lost 4 bases and the J segment 1 base; nucleotides outside the gene matches: 13. Germline CDR1 SGHVS, CDR2 FQNEAQ. The CDR3 region has the DNA TGTGCCAGCAGCTCCAGGGGGATGAGGGTAGGATCCTACGAGCAGTACTTC. Translated: CASSSRGMRVGSYEQYF.

The chain combines TRBV28 with TRBJ1-2; D may be TRBD1 (6 bases). The ends were cut back, 5 bases at V and 3 bases at J, with 13 bases in the middle. CDR3 length: 14 amino acids. CDR1 and CDR2 (germline): MDHEN, SYDVKM. CDR3 sequence reads: CASSPRDTDYGYTF. Written as DNA, the CDR3 is TGTGCCAGCAGTCCCCGGGACACCGACTATGGCTACACCTTC.

The chain couples TRBV6-1 to TRBJ2-7; a possible D gene is TRBD2 (6 bases). V lost 6 bases to trimming and J lost 2 bases, with 17 bases between them. The germline V gene has CDR1 MNHNS and CDR2 SASEGT. The CDR3 totals 15 residues. The chain's CDR3 is CASRGMVSGTYEQYF. The CDR3 nucleotides are TGTGCCAGCAGGGGCATGGTTAGCGGCACCTACGAGCAGTACTTC.

This clone was observed once. The chain recombines TRBV27 with TRBJ2-1; 9 positions match TRBD2. This CDR3 contains 16 residues. Germline CDR1 is MNHEY and CDR2 is SMNVEV (reference sequence). V gave up 0 bases and J gave up 4 bases; unmatched junction bases: 4. The DNA for the CDR3 is TGTGCCAGCAGTTTATCCCTAGCGGGACCATACAATGAGCAGTTCTTC. It translates to CASSLSLAGPYNEQFF.

The J gene is TRBJ1-1, the V gene TRBV27, with D maybe TRBD1 (6 bases). V was clipped by 5 bases and J by 9 bases, with 16 bases between them. Germline V gene sequence: CDR1 MNHEY, CDR2 SMNVEV (reference sequence). This CDR3 is 13 amino acids long. The CDR3 here is CASSPRDTQKAFF. The CDR3 coding sequence is TGTGCCAGCAGTCCCCGGGACACCCAAAAAGCTTTCTTT.

The chain uses TRBV29-1 and TRBJ2-2, with 11 bases aligning to TRBD2. The CDR3 is made up of 17 amino acids. Germline CDR1 SQVTM, CDR2 ANQGSEA. V trimming: 7 bases; J trimming: 5 bases; junction bases outside the gene matches: 15. The DNA for the CDR3 is TGCAGCGCCAGTGGGGTAGCGGGAGGGCCGGGAACCGGGGAGCTGTTTTTT. This codes for CSASGVAGGPGTGELFF.

This clone appeared a few times. This chain connects TRBV5-5 to TRBJ2-7, with D perhaps TRBD1 (6 bases). This CDR3 comprises 14 residues. Germline CDR1 is SGHKS and CDR2 is YYEKEE (reference sequence). Trimming pared 0 bases from V and 0 bases from J, leaving 7 bases between. CDR3 loop: CASSLATGSYEQYF. DNA for the CDR3: TGTGCCAGCAGCTTGGCGACAGGCTCCTACGAGCAGTACTTC.

The V and J genes are TRBV9 and TRBJ2-3; tentative D call: TRBD2 (5 bases). CDR1 is SGDLS and CDR2 is YYNGEE in the germline V gene. Trimming took off 0 bases at V and 6 bases at J, with 11 bases between the two ends. The CDR3 has 14 residues. The DNA for the CDR3 is TGTGCCAGCAGCGTAGAAGCGGTTCAGGATACGCAGTATTTT. It is translated as CASSVEAVQDTQYF.

The rearrangement joins TRBV5-6 to TRBJ2-1, with 7 nucleotides matching TRBD1. Trimming at V came to 0 bases and at J to 2 bases, leaving 8 bases not matched to a gene. This CDR3 has 17 amino acids. In germline, CDR1 is SGHDT, CDR2 YYEEEE. CDR3 sequence reads: CASSLGLGGQTYNEQFF. In DNA form, the CDR3 reads TGTGCCAGCAGCTTGGGTCTAGGGGGACAGACCTACAATGAGCAGTTCTTC.

This clone came up once. V gene TRBV2 combines with J gene TRBJ1-1; TRBD1 aligns across 10 bases. Germline-derived CDR1 and CDR2 are SNHLY and FYNNEI. This CDR3 comprises 15 residues. V dropped 3 bases and J dropped 5; count of bases not matched to a gene: 6. The CDR3, as DNA: TGTGCCAGCAGTGAGGGACAGGGGTCTGGGACTGAAGCTTTCTTT. This codes for CASSEGQGSGTEAFF.

The chain links TRBV11-1 to TRBJ1-1; D is possibly TRBD1 (5 bases). Germline-derived CDR1 and CDR2 are SGHAT and FQDESV (reference sequence). The CDR3 length is 14 residues. V was shortened by 1 base and J by 3 bases, with 9 bases between the two germline ends. CDR3 amino acids: CASSLGQSYTEAFF. CDR3 nucleotides: TGTGCCAGCAGCTTAGGACAGTCATACACTGAAGCTTTCTTT. The complete variable domain, with remaining parts taken from reference TRBV11-1 and TRBJ1-1, reads EAEVAQSPRYKITEKSQAVAFWCDPISGHATLYWYRQILGQGPELLVQFQDESVVDDSQLPKDRFSAERLKGVDSTLKIQPAELGDSAMYLCASSLGQSYTEAFFGQGTRLTVV.

This chain connects TRBV27 to TRBJ1-2; D may be TRBD1 (6 bases). CDR3 size: 15 residues. V lost 6 bases, J lost 2 bases, and 16 bases lay in between. CDR1 is MNHEY, CDR2 SMNVEV, per germline (reference sequence). CDR3 in amino acids: CASSAFAGENYGYTF. CDR3 nucleotide sequence: TGTGCCAGCAGCGCGTTCGCAGGGGAGAACTATGGCTACACCTTC.

The chain carries TRBV4-1 and TRBJ1-5, with D possibly TRBD1 on 6 matching bases. V was shortened by 1 base and J by 6 bases, with 16 bases between the two germline ends. This CDR3 has 16 residues. The germline gives CDR1 MGHRA, CDR2 YSYEKL. The CDR3 here is CASSQGTATMAQPQHF. Written as DNA, the CDR3 is TGCGCCAGCAGCCAAGGGACAGCCACTATGGCTCAGCCCCAGCATTTT.

The chain recombines TRBV7-2 with TRBJ1-4; 8 nucleotides match TRBD1. Trimming at V came to 5 bases and at J to 5 bases, leaving 7 bases not matched to a gene. Germline assignment: CDR1 SGHTA and CDR2 FQGNSA. The CDR3 totals 15 residues. The CDR3: CASSVRGQGNEKLFF. The CDR3 nucleotides read TGTGCCAGCAGCGTCAGGGGGCAGGGCAATGAAAAACTGTTTTTT.